This TCR beta chain is drawn from a study of blood T cell repertoires in COVID-19. Background on the study: The United States, Italy and Spain were the sources of the acute and convalescent COVID-19 samples. From T cells, B-cell-depleted T cells, or PBMCs came the material, which was cDNA or gDNA.

The CDR3 extends over 14 amino acids. Germline-derived CDR1 and CDR2 are SGHRS and YFSETQ. V lost 3 bases and J lost 5; bases outside the gene matches: 6. The repertoire was sequenced with immunoSEQ multiplex PCR; TCRdb's copy has only in-frame clones and lacks some. The sample lists around 250,000 clones, around 88% occurring once. The TCR sequence derives from an elderly man with acute or convalescent COVID-19. Sequencing was done on a sample of peripheral blood. The V gene is TRBV5-1, the J gene TRBJ2-3, with 7 nucleotides matching TRBD2. Here the CDR3 reads CASSSGGVGDTQYF. As DNA, the CDR3 is TGCGCCAGCAGCTCGGGAGGAGTGGGAGATACGCAGTATTTT.